This T cell receptor beta chain is from a study of blood T cell repertoires in COVID-19. As for the study in general: COVID-19 samples collected from the United States, Italy and Spain covered acute and convalescent phases. In each case, the material was cDNA or gDNA derived from T cells, B-cell-depleted T cells, or PBMCs.

Germline V gene sequence: CDR1 SEHNR, CDR2 FQNEAQ (reference sequence). This CDR3 contains 16 residues. Trimming at V came to 5 bases and at J to 3 bases, leaving 9 bases not matched to a gene. TCRdb's table, derived via immunoSEQ multiplex PCR, lists solely in-frame clones and lacks some. The sample holds 300,000 to 350,000 clones, 65% to 90% seen once. Recruitment covered about 26 US areas and drew participants whose ages spanned roughly 18 to 90 years. Clinical history as reported by participants underpinned cohort assignment. The rearrangement uses TRBV7-9 and TRBJ2-5; TRBD1 matches 10 bases. This clonotype was obtained from a woman in her 40s with acute COVID-19. The sequencing input was PBMCs or T cells enriched from blood (not recorded which). The DNA of the CDR3 is TGTGCCAGCAGCCCCACACCGGGACAGGGGAAAGAGACCCAGTACTTC. It translates to CASSPTPGQGKETQYF.